Listed below are T cell receptor beta chains from one sample, sequenced in a study of OX40 agonist ivuxolimab in advanced cancers. The protocol was immunoSEQ multiplex PCR, while the TCRdb copy is restricted to in-frame clones and leaves out a portion. The data hold 40,000 or so clones, with 65% to 90% observed a single time. This material consisted of CD4+ or CD8+ T cells sorted from blood, taken in a trial of the OX40 agonist ivuxolimab. These receptors all stem from an adult with an advanced solid tumor such as melanoma, head and neck, liver or kidney cancer. The CDR3 runs from the conserved cysteine through the conserved F or W. The order of the fields is CDR3 protein, CDR3 DNA, J gene, clone size, V gene, D gene. The D gene is left open where the match is weak. Size is omitted from some rows. Given values are once, few, many or a class for expanded clones.

CASSAQGVPYEQYF TGTGCCAGCAGCGCGCAGGGGGTTCCCTACGAGCAGTACTTC TRBJ2-7 few TRBV9 TRBD1
CASSIGQGSYEQYF TGTGCCAGCAGCATTGGACAGGGTTCCTACGAGCAGTACTTC TRBJ2-7 . TRBV5-6 TRBD1
CASSTSTGYEQYF TGTGCCAGCAGTACATCTACGGGTTACGAGCAGTACTTC TRBJ2-7 few TRBV11-3 .
CASSSQGPNTEAFF TGTGCCAGCAGCTCCCAGGGGCCTAACACTGAAGCTTTCTTT TRBJ1-1 . TRBV7-9 .
CSAGVETQYF TGCAGTGCTGGGGTGGAGACCCAGTACTTC TRBJ2-5 . TRBV20-1 .
CASRLAGGIYNEQFF TGTGCCAGCAGGTTAGCGGGAGGAATCTACAATGAGCAGTTCTTC TRBJ2-1 . TRBV28 TRBD2
CASSVNGETQYF TGTGCCAGCAGCGTAAACGGAGAGACCCAGTACTTC TRBJ2-5 few TRBV9 .
CASSRTFQETQYF TGCGCCAGCAGTAGGACGTTCCAAGAGACCCAGTACTTC TRBJ2-5 . TRBV4-3 .
CASSKTGADNQPQHF TGTGCCAGCAGTAAGACAGGGGCCGACAATCAGCCCCAGCATTTT TRBJ1-5 . TRBV6-9 TRBD1
CASSPPGALGQSHNEQFF TGTGCCAGCTCACCACCGGGCGCGCTAGGACAGAGCCACAATGAGCAGTTCTTC TRBJ2-1 . TRBV18 .
CASSGPAETQYF TGCGCCAGCAGCGGACCCGCCGAGACCCAGTACTTC TRBJ2-5 . TRBV10-1 .
CSGRDNYGYTF TGCAGCGGCCGGGATAACTATGGCTACACCTTC TRBJ1-2 . TRBV29-1 .
CAWSRLADIYNEQFF TGTGCCTGGAGCCGACTAGCGGATATTTACAATGAGCAGTTCTTC TRBJ2-1 . TRBV30 TRBD2
CASSYSTITDTQYF TGTGCCAGCAGTTACTCAACCATCACAGATACGCAGTATTTT TRBJ2-3 . TRBV6-6 .
CASTWTGFDTEAFF TGTGCCAGCACCTGGACAGGGTTTGACACTGAAGCTTTCTTT TRBJ1-1 . TRBV2 TRBD1
CASSAPLGLEQYF TGTGCCAGCAGTGCACCATTGGGCCTCGAGCAGTACTTC TRBJ2-7 few TRBV6-1 .
CASRGQGHQPQHF TGTGCCAGCAGAGGACAGGGTCATCAGCCCCAGCATTTT TRBJ1-5 . TRBV6-1 TRBD1
CASGFGTSIRGYTF TGTGCTAGTGGTTTTGGCACCTCCATTAGGGGCTACACCTTC TRBJ1-2 . TRBV12-5 .
CASSPRGGARYGYTF TGTGCCAGCAGCCCTCGGGGGGGGGCACGGTATGGCTACACCTTC TRBJ1-2 . TRBV14 .
CASSREPGGAYEQYF TGCGCCAGCAGCAGAGAACCAGGGGGCGCCTACGAGCAGTACTTC TRBJ2-7 few TRBV5-1 TRBD1
CASIRDRASGNTIYF TGTGCCAGCATACGGGACAGGGCCTCTGGAAACACCATATATTTT TRBJ1-3 . TRBV6-5 TRBD1
CASSPTGISYEQYF TGTGCCAGCAGTCCTACAGGGATCTCCTACGAGCAGTACTTC TRBJ2-7 . TRBV6-5 .
CASSLATTNEQFF TGTGCCAGCAGCTTAGCCACTACCAATGAGCAGTTCTTC TRBJ2-1 . TRBV7-2 .
CASSIGGLRGEAFF TGTGCCAGTAGTATCGGCGGCCTTAGGGGGGAAGCTTTCTTT TRBJ1-1 . TRBV19 .
CASSHLGRALYEQYF TGTGCCAGCAGCCATCTCGGGAGGGCCCTCTACGAGCAGTACTTC TRBJ2-7 once TRBV14 TRBD2
CASSVVGNGEKLFF TGTGCCAGCAGCGTAGTGGGAAATGGTGAAAAACTGTTTTTT TRBJ1-4 few TRBV9 .
CASSYSEGVGTEAFF TGTGCCAGCAGTTACTCTGAGGGGGTCGGCACTGAAGCTTTCTTT TRBJ1-1 . TRBV6-6 .
CASSLNGLTGNTGELFF TGTGCCAGCAGTTTAAATGGCCTCACAGGGAACACCGGGGAGCTGTTTTTT TRBJ2-2 . TRBV27 .
CASSLGGNSYNEQFF TGCGCCAGCAGCTTGGGAGGAAACTCCTACAATGAGCAGTTCTTC TRBJ2-1 . TRBV5-1 .
CASSLNGRAADTQYF TGCGCCAGCAGCTTGAACGGGAGGGCTGCAGATACGCAGTATTTT TRBJ2-3 . TRBV5-1 TRBD2
CASSIDRLAGGPYNEQFF TGTGCCAGTAGTATAGACCGACTAGCGGGAGGTCCCTACAATGAGCAGTTCTTC TRBJ2-1 . TRBV19 TRBD2
CASSYQSEYNEQFF TGTGCCAGCAGTTACCAATCGGAATACAATGAGCAGTTCTTC TRBJ2-1 . TRBV6-5 .
CASSFGLSNEKLFF TGTGCCAGCAGCTTCGGACTGAGTAATGAAAAACTGTTTTTT TRBJ1-4 . TRBV5-4 .